A single sample is the source of the 9 T cell receptor beta chains below, sequenced in a study of blood T cell repertoires in COVID-19. Assay used: immunoSEQ multiplex PCR; TCRdb lists only in-frame clones, some missing. The sample lists about 420,000 clones; roughly 90% were seen once. Sequencing used peripheral blood. The receptors were sampled from a man between 18 and 35 years old with COVID-19, enrolled during active disease.

In its sample, this clone was seen once. The J gene is TRBJ1-1, the V gene TRBV3-1 (or the pseudogene TRBV3-2); 7 nucleotides agree with TRBD1. V gave up 4 bases and J gave up 2 bases; unmatched junction bases: 4. This CDR3 contains 14 residues. Germline V gives CDR1 LGHDT, CDR2 YNNKEL (reference sequence). The CDR3 region is CASSRQGGNTEAFF. The CDR3 DNA reads as TGTGCCAGCAGCCGACAGGGCGGCAACACTGAAGCTTTCTTT.

Details on this clone: A read error may produce the germline difference seen at one junction end. The chain uses TRBV5-4 and TRBJ2-1; tentative D call: TRBD2 (6 bases). The CDR3 runs 15 residues. Germline V gene data show CDR1 as SGHNT and CDR2 as YYREEE (reference sequence). The CDR3 nucleotides are TGTGCCAGCAGCTTCGGGACTCCCTCCAACAATGAGCAGTTCTTC. This codes for CASSFGTPSNNEQFF.

The gene calls are TRBV5-3 and TRBJ2-5; D might be TRBD1 (6 bases). TRBV5-3 is noted as an ORF with a role that remains uncertain. V shed 0 bases and J shed 0 bases, with 15 bases lying between them. The CDR3 has 17 residues. The CDR3 DNA sequence: TGTGCCAGAAGCTTGGTCCGGGTAGGGGGAGACCAAGAGACCCAGTACTTC. Amino acid sequence: CARSLVRVGGDQETQYF.

The chain carries TRBV11-3 and TRBJ1-2; TRBD1 aligns across 8 bases. Germline trimming cut 5 bases from V and 2 bases from J; bases unmatched to any gene: 4. Germline V gives CDR1 SGHNT, CDR2 YENEEA. CDR3 length equals 14 residues. CDR3 coding DNA: TGTGCCAGCAGCCAGACAGGGGACAACTATGGCTACACCTTC. It is translated as CASSQTGDNYGYTF.

This chain links TRBV11-3 with TRBJ1-4, with D hard to call. Trimming removed 1 base at V and 0 bases at J, with 6 bases between. CDR3 length: 15 amino acids. From germline, CDR1 is SGHNT and CDR2 YENEEA. The CDR3 loop reads CASSLGLTTNEKLFF. The DNA of the CDR3 is TGTGCCAGCAGCTTAGGACTAACAACTAATGAAAAACTGTTTTTT.

The chain carries TRBV3-1 (or the pseudogene TRBV3-2) and TRBJ2-1; weak D call: TRBD2 (7 bases). Looked up from germline, CDR1 is LGHDT and CDR2 is YNNKEL (reference sequence). V was shortened by 6 bases and J by 0 bases, with 15 bases between the two germline ends. CDR3 length: 16 residues. CDR3 in DNA: TGTGCCAGCAGAGACGGGGGGACAAGCTCCTACAATGAGCAGTTCTTC. Translation gives CASRDGGTSSYNEQFF.

The genes are TRBV11-3 and TRBJ2-7; TRBD1 might be the D (6 bases). Deletions cut 0 bases from V and 0 bases from J, with 6 bases between. The germline CDR1 and CDR2 sequences are SGHNT and YENEEA. This CDR3 contains 14 residues. The chain's CDR3 is CASSLEGASYEQYF. DNA for the CDR3: TGTGCCAGCAGCTTAGAGGGGGCCTCCTACGAGCAGTACTTC.

J is TRBJ2-7 and V is TRBV27; tentative D call: TRBD2 (5 bases). V was pared by 4 bases and J by 2 bases, with 9 bases between. CDR3 length: 13 amino acids. Germline-derived CDR1 and CDR2 are MNHEY and SMNVEV (reference sequence). CDR3 bases: TGTGCCAGCAGTTCCGGACTGGCCTACGAGCAGTACTTC. Its protein product is CASSSGLAYEQYF.

This chain connects TRBV12-5 to TRBJ1-4; D is unresolved. The length of the CDR3 is 12 residues. V lost 6 bases and J lost 8, with 10 bases in between. The germline V gene encodes CDR1 LGHNT and CDR2 FRNRAP. The CDR3 spells CASGNVREKLFF. The CDR3 DNA sequence: TGTGCTAGTGGCAATGTGAGGGAAAAACTGTTTTTT.